This T cell receptor (beta chain) came from a study of T cell repertoires in ileal Crohn's disease (dated by TCRdb to the late 2010s). As for the study more broadly: Median disease duration was around eight years, and 35% to 40% of patients were identified as active smokers at the time of surgery. Every patient underwent surgery because of a complication, which was stricturing disease in around 60% of cases and penetrating disease in about 39%. TCR repertoire analysis was performed in around 60 Crohn's disease patients drawn from a prospective multicentre cohort. The study was conducted in parallel with a multicentre cohort built to find predictors of early endoscopic recurrence after ileocolonic resection. About half of the patients received postoperative therapy: 11 received thiopurines and 15 to 20 received anti-TNF agents. A total of roughly 170 mucosal samples from 60 or so patients were sequenced, collected from several sites on the surgical specimen as well as at postoperative endoscopy. Endoscopic postoperative recurrence was defined as a Rutgeerts score above i0.

The study at large found these results: A significantly higher proportion of clonal expansions was observed in active smokers at surgery than in non-smokers (approximately 26% vs 20%, p=0.02). Only a subgroup of patients, of unstated size, had their mucosal CD4 and CD8 T cells sorted and sequenced. Endoscopic recurrence was found to be associated with higher high-frequency clone percentages at surgery, and recurrence was observed in all patients with clonality above 26.8% (18/57). Compared with CD4 T cells, sorted CD8 T cells held more high-frequency clones, which suggests that the mucosal expansions were mostly CD8.

Adults with ileal or ileocolonic Crohn's disease for whom ileocolonic resection was indicated were considered eligible. Whole ileal mucosal biopsies were stored frozen at -80°C before DNA extraction. Genomic DNA was extracted from frozen whole biopsies using a TRizol-based method and was quantified with a NanoDrop 2000 spectrophotometer. As to this clone: Its recognized antigen is unknown. The sample holds no much larger clone one base away, and base qualities are not on file. The same CDR3 is also encoded by other DNA sequences in this sample.

For commercial TCRB immunosequencing, around 500 nanograms of biopsy DNA were submitted for each sample. CDR3 regions were amplified from genomic DNA by Adaptive Biotechnology using a two-step, amplification bias-controlled multiplex PCR. Primers covering every V and J gene segment were used in the first PCR, while barcodes and Illumina adapters were added in the second PCR. CDR3 libraries were sequenced using an Illumina instrument. In the paper's pipeline: The analysis used both the pipelines supplied by the vendor and custom analysis of the raw data in R/Bioconductor with R version 3.3.0. Clonality, ranging from 0 to 1, was calculated as the inverse of the normalised Shannon entropy of all productive clones. High-frequency clones were defined as the repertoire share of the top 100 clones, retaining only clones passing a 95% confidence test. Overlap between samples was measured with the Morisita-Horn index, while repertoire diversity was measured with the Simpson index. TCRdb mirrors the immuneACCESS table, restricted to in-frame sequences. Some clones are absent from its copies; in checked studies, under half trace to an unresolved V gene, and the reason for the others is unknown. V and J calls and clone size are copied from that table; D and trimming were computed from the DNA. Across this sample there are more than 11,000 clones, with 87% seen only once. Clones ranked in the top ten supply 3.7% of the sample.

Input material: ileal tissue. The TCR sequence derives from an adult with Crohn's disease.

The DNA reads as follows: TGTGCCAGCAGTTTATCTTACAGTGGCGTCATCGAGCAGTACTTC. Its protein reads: CASSLSYSGVIEQYF. The V gene is TRBV27 and the J gene is TRBJ2-7; no D gene can be assigned with confidence. Reading from cysteine to phenylalanine, the CDR3 counts 15 amino acids. This entry keeps only the CDR3 DNA: 45 bases, framed from base 1. In the germline V gene (reference sequence), CDR1 corresponds to MNHEY and CDR2 to SMNVEV. V and J are truncated by 0 bases and 6 bases respectively, leaving an intervening sequence of 15 bases.